These 27 T cell receptor beta chains were sequenced from one sample in a study of shared clonotypes between healthy human individuals. Clones were sequenced by immunoSEQ multiplex PCR, and TCRdb holds only the in-frame ones, with some missing. The repertoire holds 2,100,000 or so clones, with 90% to 97% as singletons. Source material: naive CD4+ T cells sorted from blood. Subset noted: CD45RA+ positively selected. The origin of the receptors is a man between 18 and 29 years old in good health.

The chain combines TRBV27 with TRBJ2-5, with 12 bases fitting TRBD2. The J segment lost 4 bases and the V segment lost 4 bases, leaving 7 bases of the junction unmatched. Germline CDR1 reads MNHEY; CDR2 reads SMNVEV (reference sequence). The CDR3 runs 16 residues. Here the CDR3 DNA reads TGTGCCAGCAGTTCCCTTCTGACTAGCGGGAGAGAGACCCAGTACTTC. This sequence encodes CASSSLLTSGRETQYF.

This chain uses TRBV7-2 with TRBJ2-7; maybe TRBD2 (5 bases). Germline V gene sequence: CDR1 SGHTA, CDR2 FQGNSA. The CDR3 has 13 amino acids. V was cut by 0 bases and J by 7 bases, with 10 bases left in between. The DNA for the CDR3 is TGTGCCAGCAGCTTAGCGGGAGCAAATGAGCAGTACTTC. Amino acids: CASSLAGANEQYF. The whole variable domain, remainder taken from reference TRBV7-2 and TRBJ2-7, is GAGVSQSPSNKVTEKGKDVELRCDPISGHTALYWYRQSLGQGLEFLIYFQGNSAPDKSGLPSDRFSAERTGGSVSTLTIQRTQQEDSAVYLCASSLAGANEQYFGPGTRLTVT.

Only a few counts were recorded for this clone. The V and J genes are TRBV20-1 and TRBJ1-3; D is unclear. Germline V gene lookup returns CDR1 DFQATT and CDR2 SNEGSKA (reference sequence). Between the trimmed V and J ends, which lost 7 bases and 7 bases, there was a span of 11 bases. The CDR3 covers 11 residues. The DNA for the CDR3 is TGCAGTGTCCCAGTTGACAACACCATATATTTT. It codes for CSVPVDNTIYF.

The genes are TRBV6-1 and TRBJ2-1; 7 positions agree with TRBD1. This CDR3 is 12 amino acids long. CDR1 is MNHNS and CDR2 is SASEGT in the germline V gene. V shed 6 bases, J shed 6 bases, and the junction held 2 bases outside the gene matches. The DNA of the CDR3 is TGTGCCAGCAGGGGGACAGTCAATGAGCAGTTCTTC. Encoded protein: CASRGTVNEQFF.

The chain couples TRBV5-1 to TRBJ2-5; TRBD2 matches at 10 bases. The germline V gene has CDR1 SGHRS and CDR2 YFSETQ. The junction had 5 bases not matched to a gene; V was cut back by 5 bases and J by 1 base. The CDR3 is made up of 15 amino acids. The CDR3 sequence: CASRTSGNIQETQYF. In nucleotides, the CDR3 is TGCGCCAGCAGAACTAGCGGGAACATCCAAGAGACCCAGTACTTC.

The chain uses TRBV19 and TRBJ1-5; D might be TRBD1 (5 bases). V was shortened by 1 base and J by 9 bases, with 7 bases between the two germline ends. The CDR3 covers 12 residues. Germline-derived CDR1 and CDR2 are LNHDA and SQIVND (reference sequence). The CDR3 sequence: CASSIGGWPQHF. The CDR3 DNA reads TGTGCCAGTAGTATAGGGGGCTGGCCCCAGCATTTT.

Details on this clone: Other nucleotide sequences in the sample specify the same CDR3. The chain uses TRBV7-2 and TRBJ1-1; tentative D call: TRBD1 (5 bases). The germline V and J ends were trimmed by 3 bases and 4 bases, with 6 bases remaining between them. The CDR3 contains 12 residues. Looked up from germline, CDR1 is SGHTA and CDR2 is FQGNSA. This CDR3 reads CASSFQGTEAFF. In DNA form, the CDR3 reads TGTGCCAGCAGCTTTCAGGGCACTGAAGCTTTCTTT.

J is TRBJ1-4 and V is TRBV7-2, with 7 bases fitting TRBD1. With V trimmed by 3 bases and J by 5 bases, 3 bases remained unmatched. CDR1 SGHTA and CDR2 FQGNSA come from the germline V gene. The CDR3 has 14 amino acids. The CDR3 region has the DNA TGTGCCAGCAGCTTGGGACAGCTCAATGAAAAACTGTTTTTT. Protein sequence: CASSLGQLNEKLFF. The entire variable domain, with the rest obtained from reference TRBV7-2 and TRBJ1-4, is as follows: GAGVSQSPSNKVTEKGKDVELRCDPISGHTALYWYRQSLGQGLEFLIYFQGNSAPDKSGLPSDRFSAERTGGSVSTLTIQRTQQEDSAVYLCASSLGQLNEKLFFGSGTQLSVL.

This chain connects TRBV7-3 to TRBJ2-1; 9 nucleotides match TRBD2. The germline V gene encodes CDR1 SGHTA and CDR2 FQGTGA. V trimming: 5 bases; J trimming: 8 bases; junction bases outside the gene matches: 13. CDR3 size: 16 residues. As DNA, the CDR3 is TGTGCCAGCAGCCCCCGCGGCGGGGGGGCAGCGTATGAGCAGTTCTTC. Amino acids: CASSPRGGGAAYEQFF.

J is TRBJ2-3 and V is TRBV18, with D possibly TRBD2 on 5 matching bases. With 5 bases removed from V and 4 bases from J, the gap between germline ends came to 13 bases. The germline CDR1 and CDR2 sequences are KGHSH and LQKENI. The CDR3 is 14 residues long. CDR3 nucleotides: TGTGCCAGCTCAGCTTCCGGGAAGGCAGATACGCAGTATTTT. Its protein is CASSASGKADTQYF.

The V gene is TRBV5-4, the J gene TRBJ1-1; no reliable D call. With 4 bases removed from V and 2 bases from J, the gap between germline ends came to 9 bases. CDR3 length equals 13 residues. Germline values: CDR1 SGHNT, CDR2 YYREEE (reference sequence). CDR3 sequence (DNA): TGTGCCAGCAGCCCCGTAACCAACACTGAAGCTTTCTTT. As protein: CASSPVTNTEAFF.

This clone is a singleton in its sample. The chain combines TRBV21-1 with TRBJ1-1; the D segment call TRBD1 is taken from the table without a DNA check. TRBV21-1 is recorded as a pseudogene. The CDR3 has 16 residues. The CDR3 sequence is CASSKGVRTGGVEAFF. The DNA for the CDR3 is TGTGCCAGCAGCAAAGGGGTCAGGACAGGGGGTGTGGAAGCTTTCTTT.

This clone was picked up one time. Other DNA sequences within the sample encode an identical CDR3. The chain joins TRBV2 to TRBJ1-5; TRBD1 is a possible D gene (5 bases). CDR1 and CDR2 from the germline V gene are SNHLY and FYNNEI. The CDR3 sequence is 14 residues long. V shed 5 bases and J shed 4 bases, with 12 bases lying between them. CDR3 protein: CASSTDGGNQPQHF. CDR3 coding DNA: TGTGCCAGCAGTACAGACGGGGGGAATCAGCCCCAGCATTTT.

The chain joins TRBV30 to TRBJ2-7, with unresolved D. Germline V gene lookup returns CDR1 GTSNPN and CDR2 SVGIG (reference sequence). Between the trimmed V and J ends, which lost 4 bases and 7 bases, there was a span of 17 bases. The CDR3 covers 13 residues. The CDR3 spells CAWNKGRVREQYF. The CDR3 coding sequence is TGTGCCTGGAACAAGGGAAGGGTGAGGGAGCAGTACTTC.

The chain has TRBV6-1 and TRBJ2-1; maybe TRBD1 (6 bases). From germline, CDR1 is MNHNS and CDR2 SASEGT. The CDR3 totals 14 residues. V dropped 5 bases and J dropped 10 bases, with 18 bases sitting between them. CDR3 coding DNA: TGTGCCAGCAGTACCCAGGTAACCGGGACAGAGCAGTTCTTC. Translating it yields CASSTQVTGTEQFF.

Concerning this clone itself: The same CDR3 is also encoded by other DNA sequences in this sample. This rearrangement joins TRBV7-2 to TRBJ1-5, with a tentative D call TRBD1 (6 bases). The CDR3 runs to 15 residues. Trimming removed 1 base from V and 4 bases from J, with 11 bases in between. Germline V gene data show CDR1 as SGHTA and CDR2 as FQGNSA. The CDR3 nucleotides read TGTGCCAGCAGCTTAGGTCGGGGGGCGAATCAGCCCCAGCATTTT. Residues: CASSLGRGANQPQHF. The full variable domain, rest sourced from reference TRBV7-2 and TRBJ1-5, is GAGVSQSPSNKVTEKGKDVELRCDPISGHTALYWYRQSLGQGLEFLIYFQGNSAPDKSGLPSDRFSAERTGGSVSTLTIQRTQQEDSAVYLCASSLGRGANQPQHFGDGTRLSIL.

This rearrangement joins TRBV7-2 to TRBJ1-2, with a possible D match to TRBD1 (5 bases). The V end was cut by 2 bases, the J end by 5 bases, with 15 bases between. This CDR3 is built from 15 residues. Germline CDR1 and CDR2: SGHTA and FQGNSA. The chain's CDR3 is CASSLPRGGVYGYTF. The CDR3 coding sequence is TGTGCCAGCAGCTTACCGCGTGGGGGGGTTTATGGCTACACCTTC.

This sequence joins TRBV5-1 and TRBJ2-2, with 9 nucleotides matching TRBD1. The CDR3 is 16 amino acids. Germline V gives CDR1 SGHRS, CDR2 YFSETQ. V lost 4 bases, J lost 0 bases, and 4 bases stayed unmatched. CDR3: CASSPGQGANTGELFF. CDR3 in DNA: TGCGCCAGCAGCCCGGGACAGGGCGCGAACACCGGGGAGCTGTTTTTT.

V usage is TRBV2 and J usage is TRBJ1-3; D is ambiguous. From germline, CDR1 is SNHLY and CDR2 FYNNEI. Trimming pared 6 bases from V and 2 bases from J, leaving 14 bases between. This CDR3 contains 15 residues. The CDR3 here is CASSSDIRTGNTIYF. In DNA, the CDR3 is TGTGCCAGCAGCTCCGACATCAGGACTGGAAACACCATATATTTT.

The chain employs TRBV6-6 and TRBJ2-5, with TRBD2 matching 9 bases. The CDR3 loop spans 15 amino acids. Trimming at V came to 4 bases and at J to 5 bases, leaving 8 bases not matched to a gene. CDR1 is MNHNY and CDR2 is SVGAGI in the germline V gene (reference sequence). CDR3 sequence: CASSFAGGPRETQYF. As DNA, the CDR3 is TGTGCCAGCAGTTTTGCGGGAGGGCCGCGGGAGACCCAGTACTTC.

This clone was recorded a few times. Other DNA sequences of this sample code for an identical CDR3. V gene TRBV6-5 combines with J gene TRBJ1-4; 9 bases match TRBD1. There are 14 residues in the CDR3. The trim removed 6 bases at V and 8 bases at J, leaving 7 bases unmatched. CDR1 and CDR2 from the germline V gene are MNHEY and SVGAGI. The CDR3 DNA sequence: TGTGCCAGCAGCCGCGGGACAGGGAACGAAAAACTGTTTTTT. Translated: CASSRGTGNEKLFF.

J is TRBJ2-3 and V is TRBV4-1; D unresolved. The CDR3 is made up of 16 amino acids. Germline V lookup: CDR1 MGHRA, CDR2 YSYEKL. The V end lost 0 bases, the J end lost 1 base, and 11 bases lay between the germline ends. The CDR3 region has the DNA TGCGCCAGCAGCCAAGATCGAACTATGGGCACAGATACGCAGTATTTT. Protein sequence: CASSQDRTMGTDTQYF.

The chain uses TRBV25-1 and TRBJ1-1; D is perhaps TRBD1 (5 bases). The CDR3 has 12 residues. Trimming left V 5 bases short and J 11 bases short, with 15 bases between. Per the germline V gene, CDR1 is MGHDK and CDR2 is SYGVNS. The CDR3 here is CASSQPGRGAFF. Written as DNA, the CDR3 is TGTGCCAGCAGTCAACCCGGGCGGGGGGCTTTCTTT.

V is TRBV5-1 and J is TRBJ2-2; D is ambiguous. Germline CDR1 reads SGHRS; CDR2 reads YFSETQ. V was clipped by 7 bases and J by 0 bases, with 16 bases between them. The CDR3 has 16 amino acids. The chain's CDR3 is CASRVAPIANTGELFF. The CDR3 DNA sequence: TGCGCCAGCCGGGTCGCCCCTATCGCGAACACCGGGGAGCTGTTTTTT.

The V and J genes are TRBV27 and TRBJ1-6, with D unclear. This CDR3 comprises 18 residues. CDR1 and CDR2 from the germline V gene are MNHEY and SMNVEV (reference sequence). V lost 4 bases to trimming and J lost 1 base, with 17 bases between them. CDR3 in amino acids: CASSSPQDGGSYNSPLHF. The CDR3 DNA is TGTGCCAGCAGTTCCCCTCAGGACGGAGGATCCTATAATTCACCCCTCCACTTT.

This clone occurred once. The rearrangement links TRBV28 to TRBJ1-5; TRBD1 aligns across 7 bases. Looked up from germline, CDR1 is MDHEN and CDR2 is SYDVKM. This CDR3 is built from 17 residues. V lost 3 bases, J lost 4 bases, and 12 bases stayed unmatched. The DNA of the CDR3 is TGTGCCAGCAGTTTGGAACGCGCCTCAGGGGGGAATCAGCCCCAGCATTTT. It codes for CASSLERASGGNQPQHF.

The chain has TRBV7-8 and TRBJ2-7; TRBD1 matches at 9 bases. Trimming cost V 2 bases and J 4 bases; bases outside gene matches: 9. The CDR3 covers 16 residues. Germline V gene data show CDR1 as SGHVS and CDR2 as FQNEAQ. CDR3 nucleotides: TGTGCCAGCAGCTTAATACAGGGGGCAACACTTTACGAGCAGTACTTC. It is translated as CASSLIQGATLYEQYF.